Below are 18 T cell receptor beta chains sequenced from a single sample in a study of blood T cell repertoires in COVID-19. Sequenced by immunoSEQ multiplex PCR; TCRdb stores in-frame clones only, minus some. Here the sample spans under 300,000 clones, about 70% being singletons. Sequencing was carried out using peripheral blood. The source of these receptors is a woman of 80 years or more with acute or convalescent COVID-19.

The sample holds a few counts of this clone. V and J are TRBV27 and TRBJ1-1, with 7 bases identical to TRBD1. The CDR3 totals 14 residues. In germline, CDR1 is MNHEY, CDR2 SMNVEV (reference sequence). The J segment lost 5 bases and the V segment lost 5 bases, leaving 8 bases of the junction unmatched. The CDR3 loop reads CASSVNRGDTEAFF. Here the CDR3 DNA reads TGTGCCAGCAGTGTCAACAGGGGTGATACTGAAGCTTTCTTT.

The chain employs TRBV30 and TRBJ2-5, with 8 nucleotides matching TRBD2. Germline values: CDR1 GTSNPN, CDR2 SVGIG (reference sequence). Germline trimming cut 6 bases from V and 4 bases from J; bases unmatched to any gene: 7. The CDR3 length is 13 residues. CDR3 nucleotides: TGTGCCTGCCGGGGGCTAGCGGGAGAGACCCAGTACTTC. It yields the protein CACRGLAGETQYF.

The chain recombines TRBV12-3 or TRBV12-4 with TRBJ2-1, with TRBD2 identical over 9 bases. The junction had 9 bases not matched to a gene; V was cut back by 6 bases and J by 12 bases. This CDR3 comprises 13 residues. The CDR3 DNA reads as TGTGCCAGCAGCCCTAAACCGGGACTAGCGCAGTTCTTC. Translating gives CASSPKPGLAQFF.

CDR3 DNA sequence: TGCGCCAGCAGCTGGGGGGATTTTGAAGCGCAGTATTTT. Encoded protein: CASSWGDFEAQYF. The chain has TRBV5-1 and TRBJ2-3; TRBD2 might be the D (6 bases). Germline-derived CDR1 and CDR2 are SGHRS and YFSETQ. V was cut by 3 bases and J by 10 bases, with 15 bases left in between. The CDR3 totals 13 residues.

The genes are TRBV7-3 and TRBJ2-7; D perhaps matches TRBD1 (6 bases). The V end was cut by 4 bases, the J end by 0 bases, with 13 bases between. This CDR3 comprises 15 residues. Germline CDR1 is SGHTA and CDR2 is FQGTGA. The CDR3: CASSSTPGHSYEQYF. The CDR3 nucleotides are TGTGCCAGCAGCTCTACTCCGGGACACTCCTACGAGCAGTACTTC.

The rearrangement joins TRBV7-9 to TRBJ1-1; D unresolved. The CDR3 has 13 residues. CDR1 and CDR2 (germline): SEHNR, FQNEAQ (reference sequence). V lost 4 bases and J 8 bases, leaving 14 bases between the germline ends. CDR3 nucleotide sequence: TGTGCCAGCAGCTGGCTGGGGAGGCCGGAAGCTTTCTTT. Its protein product is CASSWLGRPEAFF. The whole variable domain, remainder taken from reference TRBV7-9 and TRBJ1-1, is DTGVSQNPRHKITKRGQNVTFRCDPISEHNRLYWYRQTLGQGPEFLTYFQNEAQLEKSRLLSDRFSAERPKGSFSTLEIQRTEQGDSAMYLCASSWLGRPEAFFGQGTRLTVV.

The J gene is TRBJ1-3, the V gene TRBV7-6, with D possibly TRBD1 on 5 matching bases. Trimming removed 2 bases from V and 0 bases from J, with 17 bases in between. Germline loops: CDR1 SGHVS, CDR2 FNYEAQ. CDR3 size: 18 residues. In DNA, the CDR3 is TGTGCCAGCAGCTTATACGGGGGATCTACAGACTCTGGAAACACCATATATTTT. Protein: CASSLYGGSTDSGNTIYF.

The chain's CDR3 is CATGFTGGTEAFF. CDR3 DNA: TGTGCCACCGGATTTACAGGGGGCACTGAAGCTTTCTTT. J is TRBJ1-1 and V is TRBV12-3 or TRBV12-4; TRBD1 aligns across 8 bases. Trimming took 10 bases from V and 4 from J; bases not matched to a gene: 8. The CDR3 is made up of 13 amino acids.

The chain links TRBV5-8 to TRBJ1-5; TRBD1 might be the D (5 bases). Between the trimmed V and J ends, which lost 3 bases and 4 bases, there was a span of 11 bases. The CDR3 contains 14 residues. Germline V lookup: CDR1 SGHTS, CDR2 YDEGEE. The CDR3 sequence: CASSSFRANQPQHF. DNA for the CDR3: TGTGCCAGCAGCTCTTTCAGGGCTAATCAGCCCCAGCATTTT.

The chain recombines TRBV19 with TRBJ2-1, with TRBD2 identical over 8 bases. The germline CDR1 and CDR2 sequences are LNHDA and SQIVND (reference sequence). The CDR3 loop spans 16 amino acids. Germline trimming cut 5 bases from V and 2 bases from J; bases unmatched to any gene: 8. CDR3 DNA sequence: TGTGCCAGTAGTTCCGGCGGGAGGACTACCTACAATGAGCAGTTCTTC. It codes for CASSSGGRTTYNEQFF.

The genes are TRBV19 and TRBJ2-3; D remains unclear. The CDR3 extends over 14 amino acids. V was clipped by 3 bases and J by 0 bases, with 7 bases between them. Germline lookup yields CDR1 LNHDA and CDR2 SQIVND (reference sequence). Here the CDR3 DNA reads TGTGCCAGTAGTATTGGCCCGAGCACAGATACGCAGTATTTT. This translates into CASSIGPSTDTQYF.

This rearrangement joins TRBV19 to TRBJ1-1; TRBD1 aligns across 12 bases. Per germline, CDR1 LNHDA and CDR2 SQIVND (reference sequence). The junction had 6 bases not matched to a gene; V was cut back by 0 bases and J by 4 bases. The CDR3 has 17 amino acids. The CDR3 DNA reads TGTGCCAGTAGTATAGAGTTGGGACAGGGGGCTGTCACTGAAGCTTTCTTT. It yields the protein CASSIELGQGAVTEAFF.

This rearrangement joins TRBV11-2 to TRBJ2-1; 7 positions agree with TRBD2. CDR1 and CDR2 from the germline V gene are SGHAT and FQNNGV. Losses at the gene ends were 2 bases for V and 1 base for J; bases not matched to a gene: 5. This CDR3 region has 16 residues. The CDR3 DNA reads TGTGCCAGCAGCTTACTTTGGACTAGGTCCTACAATGAGCAGTTCTTC. Amino acid sequence: CASSLLWTRSYNEQFF. The full variable domain, completed using reference TRBV11-2 and TRBJ2-1, is EAGVAQSPRYKIIEKRQSVAFWCNPISGHATLYWYQQILGQGPKLLIQFQNNGVVDDSQLPKDRFSAERLKGVDSTLKIQPAKLEDSAVYLCASSLLWTRSYNEQFFGPGTRLTVL.

The chain employs TRBV4-1 and TRBJ2-2; D call uncertain. V was cut by 0 bases and J by 3 bases, with 8 bases left in between. Germline loops: CDR1 MGHRA, CDR2 YSYEKL. The CDR3 extends over 15 amino acids. The CDR3, as DNA: TGCGCCAGCAGCCAAGAGCCCGGTCACACCGGGGAGCTGTTTTTT. This translates into CASSQEPGHTGELFF.

Comments on this clone: This may stem from a read error, because a much larger clone lies one nucleotide away. The chain links TRBV6-5 to TRBJ1-1, with 11 nucleotides matching TRBD1. Per germline, CDR1 MNHEY and CDR2 SVGAGI. The junction had 7 bases not matched to a gene; V was cut back by 2 bases and J by 5 bases. The CDR3 covers 16 residues. CDR3 sequence: CASSYTPGTGGTEAFF. In DNA form, the CDR3 reads TGTGCCAGCAGTTACACCCCCGGGACAGGGGGGACTGAAGCTTTCTTT.

The gene calls are TRBV7-3 and TRBJ2-3; a possible D gene is TRBD1 (5 bases). The CDR3 is made up of 14 amino acids. Germline V gene sequence: CDR1 SGHTA, CDR2 FQGTGA. The V gene lost 5 bases and the J gene lost 2 bases, with 11 bases spanning the gap. The CDR3 nucleotides are TGTGCCAGCAGCAAGTCAGGGTCCACAGATACGCAGTATTTT. The encoded protein is CASSKSGSTDTQYF. The variable domain in full, with the rest retrieved from reference TRBV7-3 and TRBJ2-3, is GAGVSQTPSNKVTEKGKYVELRCDPISGHTALYWYRQSLGQGPEFLIYFQGTGAADDSGLPNDRFFAVRPEGSVSTLKIQRTERGDSAVYLCASSKSGSTDTQYFGPGTRLTVL.

The table lists this clone with a few counts. The rearrangement links TRBV9 to TRBJ2-3, with TRBD2 as a possible D gene (5 bases). Trimming shortened V by 4 bases and J by 1 base, and 10 bases separated the two germline ends. The length of the CDR3 is 14 residues. The germline V gene encodes CDR1 SGDLS and CDR2 YYNGEE. Here the CDR3 DNA reads TGTGCCAGCAGCACCAGGACTGGCACAGATACGCAGTATTTT. This gives the protein CASSTRTGTDTQYF.

This rearrangement joins TRBV7-9 to TRBJ1-2; 7 bases are shared with TRBD1. V gave up 5 bases and J gave up 8 bases; unmatched junction bases: 8. Germline CDR1 SEHNR, CDR2 FQNEAQ (reference sequence). The CDR3 runs 13 residues. CDR3 region: CASSRTGDWGYTF. For the CDR3, the DNA is TGTGCCAGCAGCCGCACAGGGGATTGGGGCTACACCTTC.